Presented here are 13 T cell receptor beta chains from one specimen sequenced in a study of cytomegalovirus exposure and HLA in healthy donors. This PCR relied on a set of 60 Vbeta primers and 13 Jbeta primers. Data came from immunoSEQ multiplex PCR; TCRdb stores just in-frame clones and leaves some out. The data show 130,000 or so clones, over 70% seen once. Sample: PBMCs. The origin of the receptors is a woman aged 18 to 35 in good health and CMV-seronegative.

V usage is TRBV4-1 and J usage is TRBJ2-7; the D gene is possibly TRBD2 (6 bases). The germline CDR1 and CDR2 sequences are MGHRA and YSYEKL. The CDR3 totals 14 residues. The germline V and J ends were trimmed by 4 bases and 0 bases, with 10 bases remaining between them. CDR3 nucleotide sequence: TGCGCCAGCAGCCGGGCGGGGCTCTCCTACGAGCAGTACTTC. This gives the protein CASSRAGLSYEQYF.

The chain recombines TRBV30 with TRBJ1-1, with TRBD1 identical over 7 bases. CDR1 is GTSNPN and CDR2 is SVGIG in the germline V gene (reference sequence). The ends lost 6 bases at V and 4 bases at J; junction bases unmatched: 5. This CDR3 contains 12 residues. The CDR3 here is CACDRAGTEAFF. Here the CDR3 DNA reads TGTGCCTGCGACAGGGCGGGCACTGAAGCTTTCTTT.

The rearrangement uses TRBV5-1 and TRBJ2-2; no clear D gene. The germline V gene encodes CDR1 SGHRS and CDR2 YFSETQ. This CDR3 has 15 amino acids. V gave up 0 bases and J gave up 3 bases, with 9 bases separating them. CDR3 nucleotides: TGCGCCAGCAGCTTGGAGCTTTTGGACACCGGGGAGCTGTTTTTT. It encodes CASSLELLDTGELFF.

The J gene is TRBJ2-2, the V gene TRBV15, with 8 bases lining up with TRBD2. This CDR3 has 15 amino acids. Germline CDR1 is LNHNV and CDR2 is YYDKDF (reference sequence). With 8 bases clipped from V and 1 base from J, the junction kept 6 bases outside the gene matches. The chain's CDR3 is CATRRSGVNTGELFF. CDR3 nucleotides: TGTGCCACCCGCCGTAGCGGGGTGAACACCGGGGAGCTGTTTTTT.

The CDR3, as DNA: TGTGCCTGGAAGTGGGGGCGATACACTGAAGCTTTCTTT. It encodes CAWKWGRYTEAFF. The rearrangement joins TRBV30 to TRBJ1-1; the D gene is possibly TRBD1 (6 bases). V shed 4 bases and J shed 3 bases, with 12 bases lying between them. Germline CDR1 reads GTSNPN; CDR2 reads SVGIG (reference sequence). This CDR3 has 13 residues.

The chain recombines TRBV9 with TRBJ2-3; possibly TRBD1 for D (6 bases). The CDR3 length is 15 residues. Germline V gene sequence: CDR1 SGDLS, CDR2 YYNGEE. V was cut by 4 bases and J by 6 bases, with 18 bases left in between. This CDR3 reads CASSLRQDPIDTQYF. The CDR3 nucleotides read TGTGCCAGCAGCCTTAGACAGGACCCAATCGATACGCAGTATTTT.

The chain links TRBV14 to TRBJ2-4; D possibly corresponds to TRBD2 (6 bases). Germline V gene sequence: CDR1 SGHDN, CDR2 FVKESK. The V gene lost 4 bases and the J gene lost 0 bases, with 7 bases spanning the gap. The CDR3 runs to 14 residues. CDR3 region: CASSLGLAKNIQYF. The CDR3 DNA reads as TGTGCCAGCAGCCTGGGACTAGCCAAAAACATTCAGTACTTC.

The DNA of the CDR3 is TGTGCCAGCAGCGCTCCAGGGGGCTGGAACACTGAAGCTTTCTTT. Protein product: CASSAPGGWNTEAFF. The chain couples TRBV5-6 to TRBJ1-1; TRBD1 matches at 8 bases. Germline lookup yields CDR1 SGHDT and CDR2 YYEEEE. This CDR3 is 15 amino acids long. The V segment lost 4 bases and the J segment 1 base; nucleotides outside the gene matches: 6.

This clone was seen a handful of times. The chain couples TRBV5-5 to TRBJ1-1, with a tentative D call TRBD1 (6 bases). From germline, CDR1 is SGHKS and CDR2 YYEKEE (reference sequence). Trimming removed 1 base at V and 1 base at J, with 17 bases between. The CDR3 consists of 17 residues. In DNA form, the CDR3 reads TGTGCCAGCAGCTTGACGCGCCCGGGACACACGAACACTGAAGCTTTCTTT. Translating it yields CASSLTRPGHTNTEAFF.

This chain links TRBV29-1 with TRBJ2-3; unclear D gene. The germline CDR1 and CDR2 sequences are SQVTM and ANQGSEA. The CDR3 consists of 14 residues. Trimming took 5 bases from V and 1 from J, leaving 13 bases between them. This chain's CDR3 is CSVTGMRRTDTQYF. Here the CDR3 DNA reads TGCAGCGTTACGGGTATGCGTCGCACAGATACGCAGTATTTT.

The chain is built from TRBV4-1 and TRBJ1-5; D is possibly TRBD1 (5 bases). This CDR3 is 17 amino acids long. CDR1 MGHRA and CDR2 YSYEKL come from the germline V gene. The V gene lost 1 base and the J gene lost 7 bases, with 20 bases spanning the gap. The CDR3 spells CASSQVVISGGNQPQHF. DNA for the CDR3: TGCGCCAGCAGCCAAGTAGTAATTTCTGGGGGGAACCAGCCCCAGCATTTT.

The chain couples TRBV18 to TRBJ1-2; a weak D match, TRBD1 (6 bases). The CDR3 loop spans 13 amino acids. Per germline, CDR1 KGHSH and CDR2 LQKENI. Trimming took off 4 bases at V and 2 bases at J, with 8 bases between the two ends. The CDR3 region is CASSHDRNYGYTF. The CDR3, as DNA: TGTGCCAGCTCACACGACAGGAACTATGGCTACACCTTC.

V gene TRBV19 combines with J gene TRBJ2-1, with TRBD2 matching over 14 bases. With 4 bases clipped from V and 7 bases from J, the junction kept 9 bases outside the gene matches. Germline CDR1 and CDR2: LNHDA and SQIVND (reference sequence). The CDR3 loop spans 17 amino acids. The CDR3 DNA sequence: TGTGCCAGTAGTACCAGACTAGCGGGAGGGCCAGGGAATGAGCAGTTCTTC. Its protein is CASSTRLAGGPGNEQFF.